This T cell receptor (beta chain) came from a study of regulatory T cells in long-lasting Graves disease. Broader study findings: TCR diversity was lower in persistent Graves' patients (versus newly diagnosed ones). Accuracy could have been hurt by small sample size. Patients with persistent disease shared roughly 3,000 public clonotypes, outpacing the approximately 920 shared by new patients.

Time point meaning: newly diagnosed GD, antithyroid drugs for less than 3 months. Following extraction of RNA from PBMCs, that RNA was used to make the TCR library. Germline-derived CDR1 and CDR2 are DFQATT and SNEGSKA (reference sequence). The V gene end was trimmed by 7 bases and the J gene end by 2 bases; junction bases not matched to a gene: 13. The CDR3 is made up of 15 amino acids. Both iRepertoire HTBI primers and Arm-PCR of CDR3 regions were used to build the TCR beta libraries. TCRdb analysed the multiplex PCR reads with MiXCR anew, one entry per CDR3 protein. The repertoire holds roughly 610,000 distinct CDR3 sequences, with around 16% as singletons. In its sample, this clonotype was seen a few times. Its antigen is currently unknown. This sample also appeared in a second study, on T cells in Graves' hyperthyroidism and ophthalmopathy. That source adds: Researchers ran a first-round RT-PCR on the TCR CDR3 using the HTBI primer set.

Specimen: peripheral blood mononuclear cells (PBMCs), collected at new diagnosis, from a patient treated with antithyroid drugs. The clonotype was recovered from a man between 18 and 29 years old with Graves disease. V usage is TRBV20-1 and J usage is TRBJ2-5; 7 positions agree with TRBD2. CDR3 protein: CSVPGRIRLQETQYF. The CDR3 DNA sequence: TGCAGTGTCCCCGGGAGGATTAGACTACAAGAGACCCAGTACTTC.